This TCR beta chain was recovered during a study of shared clonotypes between healthy human individuals. Study-level information: Researchers assigned three CD4 naive, three CD4 memory, two CD8 naive and one CD8 memory plate to each donor.

Germline V CDR1 and CDR2: SEHNR, FQNEAQ (reference sequence). The V end was cut by 2 bases, the J end by 0 bases, with 11 bases between. This CDR3 comprises 15 residues. On sorted subsets, replicate PCRs used about 180 ng DNA, or 31,000 or so T cell genomes. TCRdb's table, derived via immunoSEQ multiplex PCR, lists solely in-frame clones and lacks some. The sample has around 980,000 clones; around 82% are singletons. Adult donors, all healthy and HIV-negative, had no recent acute infections or vaccinations. The sequenced sample consisted of memory CD4+ T cells from PBMCs. The subset: CD45RA-negative fraction. This receptor was obtained from a man between 18 and 29 years old in good health. Some clones in this sample may be carry-over from other donors' samples. The J gene is TRBJ2-7, the V gene TRBV7-9; D not certain. Here the CDR3 reads CASSLFSPTSYEQYF. The CDR3 region has the DNA TGTGCCAGCAGCTTATTCAGCCCAACCTCCTACGAGCAGTACTTC.